A selection of T cell receptor beta chains follows, all from one sample in a study of T cell responses to AZD1222 COVID-19 vaccine. Sequencing was performed with immunoSEQ multiplex PCR; in TCRdb, only in-frame clones are kept and a portion is missing. The sample shows under 150,000 clones, 80% to 90% of them seen only once. Specimen: peripheral blood, collected on day 0 of MenACWY control vaccination. The source of these receptors is an adult in good health. Each CDR3 is given with its conserved first and last residue. The D gene is left open where the match is weak. Some rows mark clone size as missing; the rest say once, few, many or name a class of expanded clone.

clone_size	d_call	v_call	j_call	cdr3_nt	cdr3_aa
few	TRBD1	TRBV28	TRBJ1-5	TGTGCCAGCAGTGGGGGACAGGGGGCAGGACAGCCCCAGCATTTT	CASSGGQGAGQPQHF
.	TRBD1	TRBV4-1	TRBJ1-2	TGCGCCAGCAGCGACAGGGGGCGGGAAGGCTACACCTTC	CASSDRGREGYTF
.	.	TRBV10-3	TRBJ1-2	TGTGCCATCAGCTCACCTCCCTTCTATGGCTACACCTTC	CAISSPPFYGYTF
.	.	TRBV5-1	TRBJ2-3	TGCGCCAGCAGCTTGTATGAGGGGCGCACAGATACGCAGTATTTT	CASSLYEGRTDTQYF
.	.	TRBV4-1	TRBJ2-2	TGCGCCAGCAGCCAGACGCCGGGGGCGGAGACCGGGGAGCTGTTTTTT	CASSQTPGAETGELFF
.	.	TRBV29-1	TRBJ1-3	TGCAGCGTTGTGGGGGGCGCCCCACCGTTTGCTGGAAACACCATATATTTT	CSVVGGAPPFAGNTIYF
few	.	TRBV15	TRBJ1-2	TGTGCCACCAGCAGGGACAATAACTATGGCTACACCTTC	CATSRDNNYGYTF
.	TRBD1	TRBV15	TRBJ2-7	TGTGCCACCAGCAGCCCCTCCCGGAACAGGGGGCTCGAGCAGTACTTC	CATSSPSRNRGLEQYF
.	.	TRBV18	TRBJ1-4	TGTGCCAGCTCACCAGGAATCCGGGGTGAAAAACTGTTTTTT	CASSPGIRGEKLFF
once	TRBD1	TRBV9	TRBJ1-4	TGTGCCAGCAGTTGGGCCGACAGGGTAAATGAAAAACTGTTTTTT	CASSWADRVNEKLFF
.	TRBD1	TRBV6-2/TRBV6-3	TRBJ2-2	TGTGCCAGCAGTTCTTCCGGGACAGCGAACACCGGGGAGCTGTTTTTT	CASSSSGTANTGELFF
.	.	TRBV5-5	TRBJ1-2	TGTGCCAGCAGCTTGGGTAGCAGCACCTATGGCTACACCTTC	CASSLGSSTYGYTF
.	.	TRBV7-9	TRBJ1-6	TGTGCCAGCAGCAGGGGGAACTATAATTCACCCCTCCACTTT	CASSRGNYNSPLHF
.	.	TRBV28	TRBJ1-2	TGTGCCAGCAGTTCGACCCTCCGGGGCTACACCTTC	CASSSTLRGYTF
.	TRBD1	TRBV28	TRBJ1-2	TGTGCCAGCAGTGATCCGGGACAGGGCAACTATGGCTACACCTTC	CASSDPGQGNYGYTF
.	TRBD2	TRBV11-2	TRBJ2-7	TGTGCCAGCAGCCACCTACTGAGGACCCCCGGGACTAGCGCTGACGAGCAGTACTTC	CASSHLLRTPGTSADEQYF
once	.	TRBV7-2	TRBJ1-1	TGTGCCAGCAGCTTTTCCACTGAAGCTTTCTTT	CASSFSTEAFF
.	.	TRBV28	TRBJ1-5	TGTGCCAGCAGTTTATCGAGTTGGAACAGGGACAATCAGCCCCAGCATTTT	CASSLSSWNRDNQPQHF
.	TRBD1	TRBV2	TRBJ1-6	TGTGCCAGCAGTGAATGGACAGGGAATTCACCCCTCCACTTT	CASSEWTGNSPLHF
.	.	TRBV6-5	TRBJ1-5	TGTGCCAGCAACTTATCTGATGATAGCAATCAGCCCCAGCATTTT	CASNLSDDSNQPQHF
.	TRBD2	TRBV7-2	TRBJ2-7	TGTGCCAGCAGCCGTTATGGGGCGGGGGTAAACGAGCAGTACTTC	CASSRYGAGVNEQYF
.	TRBD1	TRBV18	TRBJ1-2	TGTGCCAGCTCACGGCCCAACAGGGGAGGCTACACCTTC	CASSRPNRGGYTF
.	.	TRBV7-9	TRBJ1-1	TGTGCCAGCCGAGGACCGAAGAACACTGAAGCTTTCTTT	CASRGPKNTEAFF
.	.	TRBV6-5	TRBJ2-1	TGTGCCAGCAGCCCCCCCCAAGGTTTCTACAATGAGCAGTTCTTC	CASSPPQGFYNEQFF
.	.	TRBV11-2	TRBJ1-1	TGTGCCAGCAGCGGATCTGGCCGTGTAACGGGAGCTTTCTTT	CASSGSGRVTGAFF
.	TRBD1	TRBV7-2	TRBJ1-6	TGTGCCAGCAGCTTAATCAGTCGGGGGACAGGTGGCTATAATTCACCCCTCCACTTT	CASSLISRGTGGYNSPLHF
.	.	TRBV9	TRBJ2-7	TGTGCCAGCAGCGTATTGGGGGAGGCTAGCCAACCCTACGAGCAGTACTTC	CASSVLGEASQPYEQYF
.	.	TRBV6-6	TRBJ1-1	TGTGCCAGCAGTTACTCAGACAAGAACACTGAAGCTTTCTTT	CASSYSDKNTEAFF
.	.	TRBV12-3/TRBV12-4	TRBJ1-2	TGTGCCAGCAGTTTAGGAGACAGCTATGGCTACACCTTC	CASSLGDSYGYTF
once	TRBD1	TRBV6-5	TRBJ1-2	TGTGCCAGCAGTTACGAGAAGGGGGCTTTCTATGGCTACACCTTC	CASSYEKGAFYGYTF
.	.	TRBV6-5	TRBJ2-5	TGTGCCAGCAGTTACATCCAGGGCGGAGAGACCCAGTACTTC	CASSYIQGGETQYF
few	.	TRBV7-2	TRBJ2-3	TGTGCCAGCAGCCTACCGGGGACCAGCACAGATACGCAGTATTTT	CASSLPGTSTDTQYF
.	TRBD1	TRBV5-4	TRBJ1-1	TGTGCCAGCAGCTCCCGCCCGACAGGGCCGAACACTGAAGCTTTCTTT	CASSSRPTGPNTEAFF
.	TRBD1	TRBV2	TRBJ1-2	TGTGCCAGCAGAGGACAGGGGTTATATGGCTACACCTTC	CASRGQGLYGYTF
.	.	TRBV2	TRBJ1-1	TGTGCCAGCCGTACCCTGGGGGTCCCTGAAGCTTTCTTT	CASRTLGVPEAFF
once	.	TRBV28	TRBJ2-1	TGTGCCAGCAGTTTATATCGGGGGCGCGTCTACAATGAGCAGTTCTTC	CASSLYRGRVYNEQFF
.	.	TRBV15	TRBJ2-3	TGTGCCACCAGCAGAGGTGGGGGTACCACAGATACGCAGTATTTT	CATSRGGGTTDTQYF
.	.	TRBV4-1	TRBJ1-1	TGCGCCAGCAGCCATGGGAAATTCGGCCTCACTAACACTGAAGCTTTCTTT	CASSHGKFGLTNTEAFF
.	.	TRBV28	TRBJ2-3	TGTGCCAGCAGCTCATTCGTCACAGATACGCAGTATTTT	CASSSFVTDTQYF
.	.	TRBV19	TRBJ1-2	TGTGCCAGTAGTATCCCCGGTCTTGGCTACACCTTC	CASSIPGLGYTF
few	TRBD2	TRBV28	TRBJ2-7	TGTGCCAGCAGTTCCCCGGCGGGAGACGCGGCTTACTCCTACGAGCAGTACTTC	CASSSPAGDAAYSYEQYF
.	TRBD1	TRBV29-1	TRBJ1-2	TGCAGCGGAGGAGGGGGCAACTATGGCTACACCTTC	CSGGGGNYGYTF
.	.	TRBV7-2	TRBJ2-5	TGTGCCAGCAGCCCCCAACGGGGCACCCAGTACTTC	CASSPQRGTQYF
.	TRBD2	TRBV5-4	TRBJ2-5	TGTGCCAGTACGTCTTTAGCGGGGGGGCAAGAGACCCAGTACTTC	CASTSLAGGQETQYF
.	.	TRBV3-1/TRBV3-2	TRBJ1-6	TGTGCCAGCAGCCAAGGTAGCCTGAGTTCACCCCTCCACTTT	CASSQGSLSSPLHF